These T cell receptor beta chains were read from a single sample in a study of blood T cell repertoires in COVID-19. Sequenced by immunoSEQ multiplex PCR; TCRdb stores in-frame clones only, minus some. The table lists over 90,000 clones, over 65% of them singletons, with just under 4.5% in the top ten. The sample was peripheral blood. The receptors were sampled from a human donor in a cohort sampled during active COVID-19. The conserved cysteine and the conserved F or W are not part of the CDR3 here.

11	TRBV6-2/TRBV6-3	TRBJ1-5	ASSYQGHQPQH
13	TRBV6-5	TRBJ2-1	ASTQTSGPNNEQF
12	TRBV6-5	TRBJ2-7	ASRGRQGAYEQY
12	TRBV7-2	TRBJ2-7	ASSFLRSTYEQY
12	TRBV28	TRBJ2-5	ASSKSGLQETQY
10	TRBV5-1	TRBJ2-7	ASSLVRYEQY
12	TRBV4-3	TRBJ1-2	ASSQEIGTADYT
13	TRBV10-3	TRBJ2-7	AISESTPGWYEQY
13	TRBV19	TRBJ1-6	ASSIRDRGTSPLH
12	TRBV5-1	TRBJ2-1	ASSDSGDYNEQF
15	TRBV9	TRBJ2-7	ASSPQSGQGASYEQY
13	TRBV2	TRBJ1-5	ASSRGQGNNQPQH
13	TRBV3-1/TRBV3-2	TRBJ2-5	ASSQGRGLGETQY
12	TRBV7-8	TRBJ1-2	ASSPRDRDYGYT
14	TRBV6-5	TRBJ2-5	ASSYSRQGAKETQY
12	TRBV7-2	TRBJ1-1	ASSSQGGDTEAF
14	TRBV5-5	TRBJ2-5	ASSFSGGTLQETQY
13	TRBV9	TRBJ1-2	ASSVSAPGTYGYT
11	TRBV2	TRBJ2-2	ASRGTATGELF
11	TRBV7-6	TRBJ2-2	ASSLYGPGELF
13	TRBV4-2	TRBJ1-2	ASSHRQGPNYGYT
12	TRBV7-7	TRBJ2-5	ASSNGMGQETQY
11	TRBV6-1	TRBJ2-7	ASSERDSYEQY
11	TRBV12-3/TRBV12-4	TRBJ2-5	ASGVRARETQY
13	TRBV3-1/TRBV3-2	TRBJ2-5	ASSQGTSGVATQY
13	TRBV6-2/TRBV6-3	TRBJ2-7	ASSPPGGYSYEQY
13	TRBV2	TRBJ2-3	ASRLSGASTDTQY
13	TRBV3-1/TRBV3-2	TRBJ1-1	ASSPGLFENTEAF
14	TRBV6-5	TRBJ1-2	ASSYSRTGGGYGYT
10	TRBV28	TRBJ2-7	ASSLAGYEQY
12	TRBV9	TRBJ1-3	ASSSQGRGNTIY